Listed below are T cell receptor beta chains from one sample, sequenced in a study of siplizumab effects on memory and regulatory T cells. The table came from immunoSEQ multiplex PCR; TCRdb's copy has only in-frame clones and leaves some out. Counted here are about 100,000 clones, around 92% occurring once; the ten biggest clones make up 0.15%. The sample taken for sequencing was CD4+ T cells sorted from blood. The receptors shown here come from a human donor in good health. Each CDR3 is given with its conserved first and last residue. A D gene is named only where the DNA matches it firmly. Some rows have no size entry. The others give once, few or many, or a class for an expanded clone.

v_gene: TRBV10-3; d_gene: NA; abundance: NA; j_gene: TRBJ2-7; CDR3nt: TGTGCCACTAACCCCGACAGGTTCTACGAGCAGTACTTC; CDR3aa: CATNPDRFYEQYF
v_gene: TRBV9; d_gene: NA; abundance: NA; j_gene: TRBJ1-6; CDR3nt: TGTGCCAGCCAGGAGGGGAATAATTCACCCCTCCACTTT; CDR3aa: CASQEGNNSPLHF
v_gene: TRBV6-5; d_gene: NA; abundance: NA; j_gene: TRBJ1-6; CDR3nt: TGTGCCAGCAGACAGGGCCACCCCAATTCACCCCTCCACTTT; CDR3aa: CASRQGHPNSPLHF
v_gene: TRBV6-5; d_gene: TRBD1; abundance: NA; j_gene: TRBJ1-6; CDR3nt: TGTGCCAGCAGGATGACAGGGACTTACAATTCACCCCTCCACTTT; CDR3aa: CASRMTGTYNSPLHF
v_gene: TRBV15; d_gene: TRBD1; abundance: NA; j_gene: TRBJ1-5; CDR3nt: TGTGCCACCAGCAGAAGTACCGGGACAGGGGGCAATCAGCCCCAGCATTTT; CDR3aa: CATSRSTGTGGNQPQHF
v_gene: TRBV7-8; d_gene: NA; abundance: NA; j_gene: TRBJ2-2; CDR3nt: TGTGCCAGCAGCTTCCAATTTACTGGGGCCAACACCGGGGAGCTGTTTTTT; CDR3aa: CASSFQFTGANTGELFF
v_gene: TRBV18; d_gene: NA; abundance: NA; j_gene: TRBJ1-2; CDR3nt: TGTGCCAGCTCCTCAGACGGTGATGGCTACACCTTC; CDR3aa: CASSSDGDGYTF
v_gene: TRBV10-1; d_gene: NA; abundance: NA; j_gene: TRBJ2-7; CDR3nt: TGCGCCAGCAGTCAGGGGACCCCGACCTACGAGCAGTACTTC; CDR3aa: CASSQGTPTYEQYF
v_gene: TRBV28; d_gene: NA; abundance: NA; j_gene: TRBJ1-4; CDR3nt: TGTGCCAGCACCGAGCTCGGGATAACTAATGAAAAACTGTTTTTT; CDR3aa: CASTELGITNEKLFF
v_gene: TRBV7-9; d_gene: NA; abundance: NA; j_gene: TRBJ1-4; CDR3nt: TGTGCCAGCAGCTGGACAGCTGCAACTAATGAAAAACTGTTTTTT; CDR3aa: CASSWTAATNEKLFF
v_gene: TRBV7-2; d_gene: NA; abundance: NA; j_gene: TRBJ1-1; CDR3nt: TGTGCCAGCAGTCGTGAAATGAACACTGAAGCTTTCTTT; CDR3aa: CASSREMNTEAFF
v_gene: TRBV28; d_gene: NA; abundance: NA; j_gene: TRBJ1-5; CDR3nt: TGTGCCAGCAGTTTCGCCGGGCAGGGCAGCAATCAGCCCCAGCATTTT; CDR3aa: CASSFAGQGSNQPQHF
v_gene: TRBV5-6; d_gene: NA; abundance: NA; j_gene: TRBJ1-5; CDR3nt: TGTGCCAGCAGCCTCGGAGGACAGATCAATCAGCCCCAGCATTTT; CDR3aa: CASSLGGQINQPQHF
v_gene: TRBV5-1; d_gene: TRBD1; abundance: NA; j_gene: TRBJ1-4; CDR3nt: TGCGCCAGCAGCCAGGGGGCCGGGGCGGGGGAAAAACTGTTTTTT; CDR3aa: CASSQGAGAGEKLFF
v_gene: TRBV10-3; d_gene: TRBD1; abundance: NA; j_gene: TRBJ2-2; CDR3nt: TGTGCCATCAGCCAGGGGGCCTCCGGGGAGCTGTTTTTT; CDR3aa: CAISQGASGELFF
v_gene: TRBV29-1; d_gene: NA; abundance: once; j_gene: TRBJ2-3; CDR3nt: TGCAGCGTTCCCAGGGGTTATACAGATACGCAGTATTTT; CDR3aa: CSVPRGYTDTQYF
v_gene: TRBV7-9; d_gene: NA; abundance: NA; j_gene: TRBJ2-7; CDR3nt: TGTGCCAGCTCCCCCCCTTCCTACGAGCAGTACTTC; CDR3aa: CASSPPSYEQYF
v_gene: TRBV6-1; d_gene: TRBD1; abundance: NA; j_gene: TRBJ1-5; CDR3nt: TGTGCCAGCAGTGAAAGGGACAGGGACAATTATCAGCCCCAGCATTTT; CDR3aa: CASSERDRDNYQPQHF
v_gene: TRBV28; d_gene: NA; abundance: NA; j_gene: TRBJ1-3; CDR3nt: TGTGCCAGCAGTTTACAGGGAGACACCATATATTTT; CDR3aa: CASSLQGDTIYF